This TCR beta chain appears in the sequencing data of a study of blood T cell repertoires in COVID-19. In the study overall: COVID-19 samples collected from the United States, Italy and Spain covered acute and convalescent phases. T cells, B-cell-depleted T cells, or PBMCs provided the cDNA or gDNA that served as material.

The CDR3 has 14 amino acids. V lost 6 bases, J lost 2 bases, and 8 bases lay in between. In germline, CDR1 is SNHLY, CDR2 FYNNEI. Repertoires were generated with immunoSEQ multiplex PCR, while TCRdb's copy carries only in-frame clones and drops some. The repertoire includes some 190,000 clones, 76% of them detected once, and around a sixth sits in the top ten. Allocation to cohorts depended on clinical history reported by the participants. The origin of this receptor is a woman aged 45-60 years with acute COVID-19. This chain links TRBV2 with TRBJ1-6, with TRBD1 as a possible D gene (5 bases). The sequencing input was PBMCs or T cells enriched from blood (not recorded which). The CDR3 DNA is TGTGCCAGCAGGGGGGGAACCTATAATTCACCCCTCCACTTT. This codes for CASRGGTYNSPLHF. The entire variable domain, with the rest obtained from reference TRBV2 and TRBJ1-6, is as follows: EPEVTQTPSHQVTQMGQEVILRCVPISNHLYFYWYRQILGQKVEFLVSFYNNEISEKSEIFDDQFSVERPDGSNFTLKIRSTKLEDSAMYFCASRGGTYNSPLHFGNGTRLTVT.